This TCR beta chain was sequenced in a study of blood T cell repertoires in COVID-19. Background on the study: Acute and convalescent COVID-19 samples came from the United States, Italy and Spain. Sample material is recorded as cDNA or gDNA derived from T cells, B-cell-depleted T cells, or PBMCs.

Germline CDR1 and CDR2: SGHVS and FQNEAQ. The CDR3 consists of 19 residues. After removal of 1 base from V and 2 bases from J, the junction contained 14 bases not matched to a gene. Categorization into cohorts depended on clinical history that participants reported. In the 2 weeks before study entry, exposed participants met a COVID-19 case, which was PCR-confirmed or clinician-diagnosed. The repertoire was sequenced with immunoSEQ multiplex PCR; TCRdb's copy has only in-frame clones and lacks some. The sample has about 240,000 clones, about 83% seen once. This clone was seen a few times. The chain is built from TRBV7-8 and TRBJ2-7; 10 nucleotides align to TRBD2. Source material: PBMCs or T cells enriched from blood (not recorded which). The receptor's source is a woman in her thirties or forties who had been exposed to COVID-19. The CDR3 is CASSLDKAGGLAVTYEQYF. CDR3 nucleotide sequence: TGTGCCAGCAGCTTAGATAAGGCCGGCGGACTAGCGGTTACCTACGAGCAGTACTTC. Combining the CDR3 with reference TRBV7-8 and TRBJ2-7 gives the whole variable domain GAGVSQSPRYKVAKRGQDVALRCDPISGHVSLFWYQQALGQGPEFLTYFQNEAQLDKSGLPSDRFFAERPEGSVSTLKIQRTQQEDSAVYLCASSLDKAGGLAVTYEQYFGPGTRLTVT.